Shown below are 13 T cell receptor beta chains from a single sample sequenced in a study of shared clonotypes between healthy human individuals. Assay: immunoSEQ multiplex PCR; the TCRdb copy retains only in-frame clones and omits some. Here the sample spans approximately 2,000,000 clones, 85% to 95% being singletons. The sample was naive CD4+ T cells from PBMCs. This sample's subset: CD45RA+ positively selected. These receptors all stem from a man aged 18 to 35 in good health. Some clones in this sample may be carry-over from other donors' samples.

The chain employs TRBV7-8 and TRBJ1-4; D might be TRBD1 (5 bases). This CDR3 is 15 amino acids long. CDR1 SGHVS and CDR2 FQNEAQ come from the germline V gene. Between the trimmed V and J ends, which lost 5 bases and 0 bases, there was a span of 10 bases. Here the CDR3 reads CASSDSGATNEKLFF. DNA of the CDR3: TGTGCCAGCAGCGACAGCGGGGCAACTAATGAAAAACTGTTTTTT. Complete variable domain (other parts from reference TRBV7-8 and TRBJ1-4): GAGVSQSPRYKVAKRGQDVALRCDPISGHVSLFWYQQALGQGPEFLTYFQNEAQLDKSGLPSDRFFAERPEGSVSTLKIQRTQQEDSAVYLCASSDSGATNEKLFFGSGTQLSVL.

A single count supports this clone. The rearrangement uses TRBV9 and TRBJ1-3; no firm D call. The V gene's germline CDR1 is SGDLS and CDR2 YYNGEE. The V and J ends lost 4 bases and 0 bases respectively, with 11 bases between them. The length of the CDR3 is 15 residues. This CDR3 is CASSRGEYSGNTIYF. CDR3 coding DNA: TGTGCCAGCAGCCGTGGGGAGTACTCTGGAAACACCATATATTTT. Variable domain in full (rest from reference TRBV9 and TRBJ1-3): DSGVTQTPKHLITATGQRVTLRCSPRSGDLSVYWYQQSLDQGLQFLIQYYNGEERAKGNILERFSAQQFPDLHSELNLSSLELGDSALYFCASSRGEYSGNTIYFGEGSWLTVV.

This sequence joins TRBV5-6 and TRBJ1-2; TRBD1 is a possible D gene (5 bases). The length of the CDR3 is 13 residues. Germline CDR1 SGHDT, CDR2 YYEEEE. Trimming took off 4 bases at V and 7 bases at J, with 14 bases between the two ends. CDR3 sequence reads: CASSRTLAVGYTF. CDR3 coding DNA: TGTGCCAGCAGCCGGACACTAGCTGTTGGCTACACCTTC.

DNA for the CDR3: TGTGCCAGCAGTCTCCGCCTCCGTAGGGGGGATGGAGATACGCAGTATTTT. This encodes CASSLRLRRGDGDTQYF. J is TRBJ2-3 and V is TRBV27; TRBD1 or TRBD2 may be the D gene (6 bases each). This CDR3 has 17 residues. The germline V gene has CDR1 MNHEY and CDR2 SMNVEV (reference sequence). V lost 5 bases and J 5 bases, leaving 23 bases between the germline ends.

The rearrangement uses TRBV5-1 and TRBJ1-2; D is uncertain. The CDR3 has 13 residues. Germline values: CDR1 SGHRS, CDR2 YFSETQ. V was pared by 1 base and J by 6 bases, with 10 bases between. The CDR3 DNA is TGCGCCAGCAGCTTGATCGTCGGGGATGGCTACACCTTC. This translates into CASSLIVGDGYTF.

The V and J genes are TRBV15 and TRBJ2-1, with D maybe TRBD2 (7 bases). From germline, CDR1 is LNHNV and CDR2 YYDKDF (reference sequence). The CDR3 sequence is 17 residues long. V gave up 1 base and J gave up 8 bases, with 21 bases separating them. The CDR3 reads CATSRGVSVGRGYEQFF. The CDR3 DNA is TGTGCCACCAGCAGAGGAGTGAGCGTAGGGAGGGGGTATGAGCAGTTCTTC.

There are a few counts of this clone. The V call is TRBV2, the J call TRBJ2-1; D remains ambiguous. This CDR3 region has 13 residues. V lost 4 bases to trimming and J lost 9 bases, with 13 bases between them. The germline V gene encodes CDR1 SNHLY and CDR2 FYNNEI. The CDR3 nucleotides read TGTGCCAGCAGTGTCGTTGTGGGCGGTGAGCAGTTCTTC. It encodes CASSVVVGGEQFF.

The chain has TRBV5-4 and TRBJ1-1, with 8 bases fitting TRBD1. V shed 4 bases and J 5 bases; nucleotides not matched to a gene: 10. Germline V gene data show CDR1 as SGHNT and CDR2 as YYREEE (reference sequence). The CDR3 covers 15 residues. The CDR3, as DNA: TGTGCCAGCAGCCGACCCGACAGGGGTGAAACTGAAGCTTTCTTT. Protein product: CASSRPDRGETEAFF.

The CDR3 here is CASSHPGTNNEQFF. In DNA form, the CDR3 reads TGTGCCAGCAGTCACCCCGGAACGAATAATGAGCAGTTCTTC. The chain employs TRBV28 and TRBJ2-1; D is undetermined. Germline loops: CDR1 MDHEN, CDR2 SYDVKM. This CDR3 comprises 14 residues. Trimming took 5 bases from V and 7 from J, leaving 15 bases between them.

Points on this clone: Different DNA sequences within this sample yield the same CDR3. The chain is built from TRBV28 and TRBJ1-5; D might be TRBD1 (5 bases). The V and J ends lost 6 bases and 6 bases respectively, with 9 bases between them. The CDR3 loop spans 12 amino acids. In germline, CDR1 is MDHEN, CDR2 SYDVKM. CDR3 sequence reads: CASRSGGQPQHF. DNA of the CDR3: TGTGCCAGCAGGAGCGGGGGTCAGCCCCAGCATTTT.

This clone came up once. This sequence joins TRBV7-3 and TRBJ2-1; 8 nucleotides align to TRBD1. The germline gives CDR1 SGHTA, CDR2 FQGTGA. The CDR3 spans 14 residues. The J segment lost 7 bases and the V segment lost 4 bases, leaving 6 bases of the junction unmatched. The CDR3 DNA reads TGTGCCAGCAGCTCACAGGGGGAGGCGAATGAGCAGTTCTTC. Its protein product is CASSSQGEANEQFF.

The J gene is TRBJ2-3, the V gene TRBV9; D remains unclear. Germline assignment: CDR1 SGDLS and CDR2 YYNGEE. The CDR3 is 14 residues long. V was shortened by 3 bases and J by 4 bases, with 12 bases between the two germline ends. CDR3 loop: CASSDLRSADTQYF. Here the CDR3 DNA reads TGTGCCAGCAGCGACCTCCGAAGCGCAGATACGCAGTATTTT. Complete variable domain (other parts from reference TRBV9 and TRBJ2-3): DSGVTQTPKHLITATGQRVTLRCSPRSGDLSVYWYQQSLDQGLQFLIQYYNGEERAKGNILERFSAQQFPDLHSELNLSSLELGDSALYFCASSDLRSADTQYFGPGTRLTVL.

The chain is built from TRBV4-1 and TRBJ2-3, with 8 bases aligning to TRBD2. Germline trimming cut 1 base from V and 3 bases from J; bases unmatched to any gene: 9. Germline V gene lookup returns CDR1 MGHRA and CDR2 YSYEKL. The CDR3 has 17 amino acids. CDR3 loop: CASSQVGNGRGTDTQYF. The CDR3 DNA is TGCGCCAGCAGCCAAGTTGGTAACGGGAGGGGTACAGATACGCAGTATTTT.